The 31 T cell receptor beta chains below were found in one sample sequenced in a study of T cell changes during pregnancy in multiple sclerosis. Sequencing was performed with immunoSEQ multiplex PCR; in TCRdb, only in-frame clones are kept and a portion is missing. The sample includes fewer than 70,000 clones, 80% to 90% of them seen just once. The sample consisted of peripheral blood, taken in the first trimester of pregnancy. These receptors were obtained from a female donor with multiple sclerosis, enrolled in a pregnancy study.

This rearrangement joins TRBV4-3 to TRBJ1-2; 9 positions agree with TRBD1. Germline V gene data show CDR1 as LGHNA and CDR2 as YSLEER. The CDR3 is 15 amino acids. The V and J ends lost 2 bases and 9 bases, in that order; junction bases with no gene match: 10. DNA of the CDR3: TGCGCCAGCAGCCAACCTGGGACAGGGAGAGGTAGCTACACCTTC. Protein product: CASSQPGTGRGSYTF.

The chain couples TRBV7-7 to TRBJ2-1, with 8 nucleotides matching TRBD2. The V segment lost 7 bases and the J segment 6 bases; nucleotides outside the gene matches: 5. The CDR3 has 13 amino acids. Germline V gene sequence: CDR1 SSHAT, CDR2 FNYEAQ (reference sequence). CDR3 DNA: TGTGCCAGCACTACCGGGACTAGCAATGAGCAGTTCTTC. This translates into CASTTGTSNEQFF.

The V call is TRBV27, the J call TRBJ2-1; possible D gene TRBD2, 7 bases. The V end lost 2 bases, the J end lost 5 bases, and 10 bases lay between the germline ends. The CDR3 covers 14 residues. From germline, CDR1 is MNHEY and CDR2 SMNVEV (reference sequence). The chain's CDR3 is CASSLAGAHNEQFF. CDR3 DNA sequence: TGTGCCAGCAGTTTAGCGGGGGCTCACAATGAGCAGTTCTTC.

J is TRBJ2-3 and V is TRBV19; TRBD1 is a possible D gene (6 bases). The CDR3 runs 14 residues. V shed 9 bases and J shed 0 bases, with 13 bases lying between them. Germline values: CDR1 LNHDA, CDR2 SQIVND (reference sequence). The CDR3 reads CASRQDTSTDTQYF. In DNA form, the CDR3 reads TGTGCCAGCCGACAGGACACCAGCACAGATACGCAGTATTTT.

The rearrangement joins TRBV18 to TRBJ1-2; 12 bases match TRBD1. V was pared by 3 bases and J by 8 bases, with 4 bases of the junction left unmatched. The germline CDR1 and CDR2 sequences are KGHSH and LQKENI. The CDR3 contains 14 residues. CDR3 DNA sequence: TGTGCCAGCTCACCGGGACAGGGGGCAGAGGGCTACACCTTC. It is translated as CASSPGQGAEGYTF.

The rearrangement links TRBV7-2 to TRBJ1-5; possible D gene TRBD1, 5 bases. The CDR3 is made up of 16 amino acids. CDR1 and CDR2 (germline): SGHTA, FQGNSA. Between the trimmed V and J ends, which lost 5 bases and 6 bases, there was a span of 20 bases. The CDR3 DNA follows: TGTGCCAGCAGCCCGTGGGGCCCTGGCATCCCTCAGCCCCAGCATTTT. Translation: CASSPWGPGIPQPQHF.

The chain couples TRBV19 to TRBJ1-1, with D tentatively TRBD1 (5 bases). This CDR3 region has 14 residues. Trimming removed 8 bases at V and 1 base at J, with 14 bases between. The germline CDR1 and CDR2 sequences are LNHDA and SQIVND (reference sequence). The DNA for the CDR3 is TGTGCCAGTCGAGAAGGACACCCGAACACTGAAGCTTTCTTT. Its translation is CASREGHPNTEAFF.

The V gene is TRBV7-2, the J gene TRBJ1-1; D unclear. CDR3 length: 12 residues. Germline assignment: CDR1 SGHTA and CDR2 FQGNSA. V was pared by 4 bases and J by 6 bases, with 9 bases between. The CDR3 loop reads CASSSGRAEAFF. Written as DNA, the CDR3 is TGTGCCAGCAGCTCGGGAAGGGCTGAAGCTTTCTTT.

This clone appeared a single time. This chain uses TRBV4-2 with TRBJ2-7; 7 bases agree with TRBD1. The CDR3 length is 15 residues. After removal of 1 base from V and 1 base from J, the junction contained 4 bases not matched to a gene. In germline, CDR1 is LGHNA, CDR2 YNFKEQ. CDR3 amino acids: CASSQGDRASYEQYF. CDR3 DNA sequence: TGTGCCAGCAGCCAAGGCGACAGGGCGTCCTACGAGCAGTACTTC.

This chain joins TRBV6-5 and TRBJ1-1; 10 nucleotides align to TRBD1. The length of the CDR3 is 15 residues. CDR1 is MNHEY, CDR2 SVGAGI, per germline. Trimming cost V 4 bases and J 4 bases; bases outside gene matches: 6. The CDR3 loop reads CASSSRTGGGTEAFF. DNA of the CDR3: TGTGCCAGCAGTTCCCGGACAGGGGGAGGCACTGAAGCTTTCTTT.

The chain has TRBV29-1 and TRBJ1-2; 8 bases are shared with TRBD1. The V gene's germline CDR1 is SQVTM and CDR2 ANQGSEA. The length of the CDR3 is 13 residues. The V and J ends lost 7 bases and 7 bases, in that order; junction bases with no gene match: 11. The DNA of the CDR3 is TGCAGCGCCGGCGAGCAGGGGGCTAGTGGCTACACCTTC. Translated, it gives CSAGEQGASGYTF.

This chain uses TRBV20-1 with TRBJ1-2; 7 bases align to TRBD1. Unmatched junction bases numbered 4, after V lost 3 bases and J lost 9 bases. The CDR3 totals 11 residues. Per germline, CDR1 DFQATT and CDR2 SNEGSKA (reference sequence). The CDR3 here is CSASLDRSYTF. The CDR3 DNA follows: TGCAGTGCTAGTTTGGACAGGAGCTACACCTTC.

The chain employs TRBV2 and TRBJ1-2, with 8 bases identical to TRBD1. Germline CDR1 is SNHLY and CDR2 is FYNNEI. CDR3 length: 15 amino acids. The V and J ends lost 3 bases and 8 bases, in that order; junction bases with no gene match: 11. CDR3 region: CASSDLNRGIGGYTF. The DNA for the CDR3 is TGTGCCAGCAGTGATTTGAACAGGGGGATCGGCGGCTACACCTTC.

The rearrangement uses TRBV4-2 and TRBJ2-5; TRBD2 aligns across 7 bases. Germline V gives CDR1 LGHNA, CDR2 YNFKEQ. V shed 0 bases, J shed 13 bases, and the junction held 5 bases outside the gene matches. This CDR3 is built from 12 residues. In DNA form, the CDR3 reads TGTGCCAGCAGCCAAGATCCGGGGGGAGGGTACTTC. Amino acid sequence: CASSQDPGGGYF.

The CDR3: CASSLSAGQGWSTDTQYF. CDR3 DNA: TGTGCCAGCAGCTTGTCCGCAGGACAGGGTTGGAGCACAGATACGCAGTATTTT. The rearrangement uses TRBV5-4 and TRBJ2-3, with 8 bases matching TRBD1. CDR3 length: 18 amino acids. The germline CDR1 and CDR2 sequences are SGHNT and YYREEE (reference sequence). The V segment lost 1 base and the J segment 0 bases; nucleotides outside the gene matches: 10.

This sequence joins TRBV4-3 and TRBJ2-1, with TRBD1 identical over 8 bases. Germline CDR1 is LGHNA and CDR2 is YSLEER. This CDR3 region has 14 residues. The V and J ends lost 3 bases and 9 bases, in that order; junction bases with no gene match: 7. In DNA form, the CDR3 reads TGCGCCAGCAGCCAGTTCCAGGGGGCGCCTGAGCAGTTCTTC. It codes for CASSQFQGAPEQFF.

The genes are TRBV7-9 and TRBJ2-7, with D unresolved. The CDR3 is 14 residues long. The V gene's germline CDR1 is SEHNR and CDR2 FQNEAQ (reference sequence). V dropped 1 base and J dropped 2 bases, with 9 bases sitting between them. CDR3 sequence: CASSLVSFPYEQYF. The CDR3 DNA reads as TGTGCCAGCAGCTTAGTCAGTTTTCCCTACGAGCAGTACTTC.

V and J are TRBV4-2 and TRBJ1-2; D not certain. This CDR3 region has 12 residues. CDR1 is LGHNA, CDR2 YNFKEQ, per germline. The ends were cut back, 0 bases at V and 4 bases at J, with 3 bases in the middle. The CDR3 DNA follows: TGTGCCAGCAGCCAAGACTTCTATGGCTACACCTTC. Translating gives CASSQDFYGYTF.

In this sample, this clone turned up a few times. The genes are TRBV5-1 and TRBJ1-1; no reliable D call. The length of the CDR3 is 12 residues. Germline CDR1 reads SGHRS; CDR2 reads YFSETQ. V shed 0 bases and J shed 4 bases, with 4 bases lying between them. CDR3 sequence reads: CASSLGSTEAFF. DNA of the CDR3: TGCGCCAGCAGCTTGGGGAGCACTGAAGCTTTCTTT.

V usage is TRBV7-2 and J usage is TRBJ2-7; D is possibly TRBD1 (6 bases). There are 15 residues in the CDR3. Germline V CDR1 and CDR2: SGHTA, FQGNSA. The ends were cut back, 5 bases at V and 3 bases at J, with 17 bases in the middle. CDR3 sequence: CASSLSGTRDYEQYF. The CDR3 region has the DNA TGTGCCAGCAGCCTCTCCGGGACAAGAGACTACGAGCAGTACTTC.

This chain joins TRBV2 and TRBJ1-2; tentative D call: TRBD1 (5 bases). V was trimmed by 4 bases and J by 2 bases, leaving 14 bases between them. Germline-derived CDR1 and CDR2 are SNHLY and FYNNEI. The CDR3 is 15 residues long. The CDR3 nucleotides are TGTGCCAGCAGTGTCGTGGGACTCCTGAACTATGGCTACACCTTC. Translated, it gives CASSVVGLLNYGYTF. Using reference TRBV2 and TRBJ1-2 for the parts outside the CDR3, the full variable domain is EPEVTQTPSHQVTQMGQEVILRCVPISNHLYFYWYRQILGQKVEFLVSFYNNEISEKSEIFDDQFSVERPDGSNFTLKIRSTKLEDSAMYFCASSVVGLLNYGYTFGSGTRLTVV.

This chain joins TRBV27 and TRBJ1-5, with TRBD1 matching 8 bases. Germline V gene lookup returns CDR1 MNHEY and CDR2 SMNVEV (reference sequence). The junction had 12 bases not matched to a gene; V was cut back by 6 bases and J by 2 bases. This CDR3 region has 17 residues. As DNA, the CDR3 is TGTGCCAGCAGATACTCCGGGACAGGCCGACGCAATCAGCCCCAGCATTTT. Its translation is CASRYSGTGRRNQPQHF.

The chain uses TRBV6-5 and TRBJ2-7, with TRBD1 as a possible D gene (7 bases). The germline CDR1 and CDR2 sequences are MNHEY and SVGAGI. Deletions cut 5 bases from V and 5 bases from J, with 16 bases between. The CDR3 has 14 amino acids. The CDR3 sequence: CASSPRGAHNEQYF. The CDR3 bases are TGTGCCAGCAGTCCCAGGGGGGCGCATAACGAGCAGTACTTC.

The chain links TRBV28 to TRBJ1-3; TRBD1 agrees at 7 bases. Germline values: CDR1 MDHEN, CDR2 SYDVKM. This CDR3 spans 15 amino acids. Trimming took 5 bases from V and 4 from J; bases not matched to a gene: 8. In nucleotides, the CDR3 is TGTGCCAGCAGTGAACCGACAGGGCCGGGAAACACCATATATTTT. Amino acid sequence: CASSEPTGPGNTIYF.

The rearrangement joins TRBV29-1 to TRBJ1-1; 9 bases are a match to TRBD1. The CDR3 contains 13 residues. V trimming: 6 bases; J trimming: 5 bases; junction bases outside the gene matches: 7. Per the germline V gene, CDR1 is SQVTM and CDR2 is ANQGSEA. The CDR3 DNA is TGCAGCGTAAGGACAGGGGCAAGTACTGAAGCTTTCTTT. It yields the protein CSVRTGASTEAFF.

This rearrangement joins TRBV6-1 to TRBJ2-7; 7 positions agree with TRBD1. Unmatched junction bases numbered 10, after V lost 8 bases and J lost 6 bases. The CDR3 has 13 amino acids. The germline gives CDR1 MNHNS, CDR2 SASEGT. Written as DNA, the CDR3 is TGTGCCAGCGAGCAGAAGGGGGCGTCCGAGCAGTACTTC. Amino acid sequence: CASEQKGASEQYF.

The rearrangement joins TRBV1 to TRBJ2-3; TRBD2 is the table's D call, not checked against the DNA. TRBV1 is listed as a pseudogene. The CDR3 consists of 15 residues. This chain's CDR3 is CTSSQGGGGTDTQYF. The CDR3 region has the DNA TGCACCAGCAGCCAAGGGGGGGGTGGCACAGATACGCAGTATTTT.

V gene TRBV6-4 combines with J gene TRBJ1-5; 8 positions match TRBD1. The V gene's germline CDR1 is MRHNA and CDR2 SNTAGT. The V gene end was trimmed by 7 bases and the J gene end by 7 bases; junction bases not matched to a gene: 9. This CDR3 contains 14 residues. CDR3 in amino acids: CASTGRGPRQPQHF. DNA for the CDR3: TGTGCCAGCACCGGCAGGGGGCCTCGACAGCCCCAGCATTTT.

The J gene is TRBJ2-7, the V gene TRBV4-3; tentatively, D is TRBD2 (5 bases). The germline CDR1 and CDR2 sequences are LGHNA and YSLEER. The CDR3 sequence is 15 residues long. Trimming pared 0 bases from V and 3 bases from J, leaving 12 bases between. CDR3 amino acids: CASSQELGGFYEQYF. The CDR3 nucleotides read TGCGCCAGCAGCCAAGAACTAGGCGGCTTCTACGAGCAGTACTTC.

The chain recombines TRBV6-5 with TRBJ1-2; no definite D call. CDR1 and CDR2 from the germline V gene are MNHEY and SVGAGI. Trimming took off 1 base at V and 5 bases at J, with 11 bases between the two ends. This CDR3 comprises 14 residues. The CDR3 region has the DNA TGTGCCAGCAGTTACTACAGTCGAGGGTATGGCTACACCTTC. Amino acid sequence: CASSYYSRGYGYTF.

The chain recombines TRBV4-1 with TRBJ1-2; D perhaps matches TRBD1 (5 bases). The germline V gene encodes CDR1 MGHRA and CDR2 YSYEKL. V was clipped by 3 bases and J by 5 bases, with 22 bases between them. The CDR3 runs to 17 residues. Written as DNA, the CDR3 is TGCGCCAGCAGCCAGGAGCCTCCAGGGTCCGTCCCTTATGGCTACACCTTC. It is translated as CASSQEPPGSVPYGYTF.